The 22 T cell receptor beta chains in this list originate from one sample, sequenced in a study of blood T cell repertoires in COVID-19. Repertoires were generated with immunoSEQ multiplex PCR, while TCRdb's copy carries only in-frame clones and drops some. The sample lists about 43,000 clones, 75% to 90% occurring once. What was sequenced was peripheral blood. These receptors originate from a woman older than 75 with active COVID-19.

V gene TRBV4-3 combines with J gene TRBJ2-7, with TRBD2 matching 8 bases. The length of the CDR3 is 15 residues. The trim removed 1 base at V and 2 bases at J, leaving 4 bases unmatched. From germline, CDR1 is LGHNA and CDR2 YSLEER. CDR3 DNA sequence: TGCGCCAGCAGCCAAGGACCGGGGGGGCCCTACGAGCAGTACTTC. Translation: CASSQGPGGPYEQYF.

The V call is TRBV11-2, the J call TRBJ1-4; maybe TRBD1 (5 bases). Germline CDR1 and CDR2: SGHAT and FQNNGV. The V end lost 0 bases, the J end lost 3 bases, and 11 bases lay between the germline ends. CDR3 length equals 16 residues. The chain's CDR3 is CASSLDPTGANEKLFF. DNA of the CDR3: TGTGCCAGCAGCTTAGATCCCACAGGTGCTAATGAAAAACTGTTTTTT.

The chain has TRBV3-1 (or the pseudogene TRBV3-2) and TRBJ1-2; D call uncertain. The CDR3 spans 11 residues. The V and J ends lost 0 bases and 8 bases respectively, with 4 bases between them. In germline, CDR1 is LGHDT, CDR2 YNNKEL (reference sequence). The CDR3 region is CASSQERGYTF. The CDR3 DNA is TGTGCCAGCAGCCAAGAGCGGGGCTACACCTTC.

The chain links TRBV7-2 to TRBJ1-3; D uncertain. Germline V gene data show CDR1 as SGHTA and CDR2 as FQGNSA. The CDR3 contains 16 residues. V lost 5 bases and J 0 bases, leaving 14 bases between the germline ends. This CDR3 is CASSATPLNSGNTIYF. In DNA, the CDR3 is TGTGCCAGCAGCGCCACTCCACTAAACTCTGGAAACACCATATATTTT. Full variable domain (outside the CDR3, taken from reference TRBV7-2 and TRBJ1-3): GAGVSQSPSNKVTEKGKDVELRCDPISGHTALYWYRQSLGQGLEFLIYFQGNSAPDKSGLPSDRFSAERTGGSVSTLTIQRTQQEDSAVYLCASSATPLNSGNTIYFGEGSWLTVV.

The rearrangement uses TRBV15 and TRBJ2-5; D perhaps matches TRBD1 (7 bases). CDR3 length: 18 residues. Trimming took 3 bases from V and 1 from J, leaving 21 bases between them. CDR1 LNHNV and CDR2 YYDKDF come from the germline V gene (reference sequence). The CDR3 DNA sequence: TGTGCCACCAGCAGGAAGGGGGCAAACAGGGGACTCCAAGAGACCCAGTACTTC. It is translated as CATSRKGANRGLQETQYF.

This sequence joins TRBV7-2 and TRBJ1-2; weak D call: TRBD1 (5 bases). Trimming removed 6 bases at V and 2 bases at J, with 10 bases between. The CDR3 length is 13 residues. Per germline, CDR1 SGHTA and CDR2 FQGNSA. CDR3 sequence: CASRQTENYGYTF. The CDR3 coding sequence is TGTGCCAGCAGACAGACAGAGAACTATGGCTACACCTTC. Looking up the rest from reference TRBV7-2 and TRBJ1-2 gives the full variable domain: GAGVSQSPSNKVTEKGKDVELRCDPISGHTALYWYRQSLGQGLEFLIYFQGNSAPDKSGLPSDRFSAERTGGSVSTLTIQRTQQEDSAVYLCASRQTENYGYTFGSGTRLTVV.

V usage is TRBV18 and J usage is TRBJ2-5; 9 nucleotides align to TRBD1. CDR1 KGHSH and CDR2 LQKENI come from the germline V gene. The CDR3 contains 14 residues. V lost 3 bases, J lost 2 bases, and 1 base stayed unmatched. The DNA for the CDR3 is TGTGCCAGCTCACCCGGACAGGGGCAAGAGACCCAGTACTTC. It encodes CASSPGQGQETQYF. The whole variable domain, remainder taken from reference TRBV18 and TRBJ2-5, is NAGVMQNPRHLVRRRGQEARLRCSPMKGHSHVYWYRQLPEEGLKFMVYLQKENIIDESGMPKERFSAEFPKEGPSILRIQQVVRGDSAAYFCASSPGQGQETQYFGPGTRLLVL.

V is TRBV6-6 and J is TRBJ2-7; 13 bases line up with TRBD2. Germline CDR1 MNHNY, CDR2 SVGAGI (reference sequence). This CDR3 contains 15 residues. V trimming: 6 bases; J trimming: 4 bases; junction bases outside the gene matches: 6. The CDR3 is CASRDTSGGDYEQYF. DNA of the CDR3: TGTGCCAGCAGGGACACTAGCGGGGGGGATTACGAGCAGTACTTC.

The J gene is TRBJ2-3, the V gene TRBV5-4; perhaps TRBD1 as D (6 bases). CDR3 size: 14 residues. CDR1 is SGHNT, CDR2 YYREEE, per germline (reference sequence). Trimming cost V 3 bases and J 1 base, with 9 bases left between them. The CDR3: CASSSGQRTDTQYF. Written as DNA, the CDR3 is TGTGCCAGCAGCTCCGGACAGCGCACAGATACGCAGTATTTT.

The chain combines TRBV6-1 with TRBJ1-1; a weak D match, TRBD1 (6 bases). V was clipped by 2 bases and J by 1 base, with 8 bases between them. The CDR3 is 14 amino acids. Per germline, CDR1 MNHNS and CDR2 SASEGT. Written as DNA, the CDR3 is TGTGCCAGCAGTGAACAGGGGAGGAACACTGAAGCTTTCTTT. Protein product: CASSEQGRNTEAFF.

This chain links TRBV18 with TRBJ2-7; possible D gene TRBD2, 6 bases. The V and J ends lost 2 bases and 3 bases respectively, with 11 bases between them. This CDR3 contains 14 residues. The germline gives CDR1 KGHSH, CDR2 LQKENI. The CDR3, as DNA: TGTGCCAGCTCACCATCGGCGGGGAACTACGAGCAGTACTTC. It yields the protein CASSPSAGNYEQYF.

This chain connects TRBV7-6 to TRBJ2-1; possibly TRBD2 for D (6 bases). The V end was cut by 3 bases, the J end by 9 bases, with 18 bases between. The V gene's germline CDR1 is SGHVS and CDR2 FNYEAQ. The CDR3 is 15 amino acids. The CDR3 spells CASSLPVGGEAEQFF. The DNA of the CDR3 is TGTGCCAGCAGCTTGCCGGTCGGAGGGGAGGCTGAGCAGTTCTTC.

V usage is TRBV24-1 and J usage is TRBJ2-7; 10 bases are a match to TRBD1. The CDR3 spans 14 residues. Per germline, CDR1 KGHDR and CDR2 SFDVKD. The V segment lost 9 bases and the J segment 4 bases; nucleotides outside the gene matches: 8. CDR3 DNA sequence: TGTGCCACCTCCGGGACAGGGGTTGCGTACGAGCAGTACTTC. Its protein product is CATSGTGVAYEQYF.

V usage is TRBV9 and J usage is TRBJ1-5; no firm D call. Trimming left V 0 bases short and J 10 bases short, with 11 bases between. The CDR3 covers 13 residues. Germline values: CDR1 SGDLS, CDR2 YYNGEE. CDR3 in amino acids: CASSVESDTPQHF. In DNA, the CDR3 is TGTGCCAGCAGCGTAGAAAGCGATACACCCCAGCATTTT.

The rearrangement links TRBV2 to TRBJ2-1; D is possibly TRBD1 (6 bases). Germline CDR1 SNHLY, CDR2 FYNNEI. V was trimmed by 3 bases and J by 2 bases, leaving 11 bases between them. The CDR3 sequence is 15 residues long. The CDR3 nucleotides are TGTGCCAGCAGTGACGGCAGGGGACCCTACAATGAGCAGTTCTTC. It yields the protein CASSDGRGPYNEQFF.

This clone was seen a single time. V and J are TRBV9 and TRBJ2-1; 10 nucleotides line up with TRBD2. The J segment lost 10 bases and the V segment lost 3 bases, leaving 7 bases of the junction unmatched. The CDR3 has 14 amino acids. The germline CDR1 and CDR2 sequences are SGDLS and YYNGEE. The CDR3 DNA reads as TGTGCCAGCAGCGGACCGGGACTAGCGCCCGAGCAGTTCTTC. The encoded protein is CASSGPGLAPEQFF.

This sequence joins TRBV5-1 and TRBJ1-1, with 8 bases that match TRBD1. CDR1 is SGHRS and CDR2 is YFSETQ in the germline V gene. The CDR3 length is 14 residues. The J segment lost 5 bases and the V segment lost 4 bases, leaving 7 bases of the junction unmatched. For the CDR3, the DNA is TGCGCCAGCAGCCCGAGGACAGGGCGGACTGAAGCTTTCTTT. It encodes CASSPRTGRTEAFF. The whole variable domain, filled in from reference TRBV5-1 and TRBJ1-1, reads KAGVTQTPRYLIKTRGQQVTLSCSPISGHRSVSWYQQTPGQGLQFLFEYFSETQRNKGNFPGRFSGRQFSNSRSEMNVSTLELGDSALYLCASSPRTGRTEAFFGQGTRLTVV.

The sample holds one count of this clone. The rearrangement uses TRBV5-4 and TRBJ1-4; no firm D call. Looked up from germline, CDR1 is SGHNT and CDR2 is YYREEE (reference sequence). V lost 0 bases and J lost 2, with 8 bases in between. This CDR3 spans 15 amino acids. The CDR3: CASSLAGRTNEKLFF. CDR3 DNA sequence: TGTGCCAGCAGCTTGGCGGGAAGGACTAATGAAAAACTGTTTTTT.

This CDR3 reads CAWSVLGTGGAGAFF. For the CDR3, the DNA is TGTGCCTGGAGTGTACTTGGGACAGGGGGCGCGGGGGCTTTCTTT. The genes are TRBV30 and TRBJ1-1, with 12 bases identical to TRBD1. V gave up 0 bases and J gave up 11 bases; unmatched junction bases: 10. Germline V gives CDR1 GTSNPN, CDR2 SVGIG (reference sequence). This CDR3 contains 15 residues.

The rearrangement uses TRBV18 and TRBJ1-4; D is uncertain. Germline V CDR1 and CDR2: KGHSH, LQKENI. The CDR3 is made up of 14 amino acids. Trimming pared 3 bases from V and 1 base from J, leaving 6 bases between. CDR3 bases: TGTGCCAGCTCACCGCTAGAAACTAATGAAAAACTGTTTTTT. Protein: CASSPLETNEKLFF.

Here the CDR3 DNA reads TGTGCCAGCAGCTTAGCCAACAGAATCAATGAGCAGTTCTTC. Translation: CASSLANRINEQFF. The chain has TRBV11-2 and TRBJ2-1; no firm D call. The V end was cut by 1 base, the J end by 6 bases, with 10 bases between. Germline assignment: CDR1 SGHAT and CDR2 FQNNGV. The CDR3 has 14 residues. Drawing the rest from reference TRBV11-2 and TRBJ2-1, the complete variable domain is EAGVAQSPRYKIIEKRQSVAFWCNPISGHATLYWYQQILGQGPKLLIQFQNNGVVDDSQLPKDRFSAERLKGVDSTLKIQPAKLEDSAVYLCASSLANRINEQFFGPGTRLTVL.

J is TRBJ2-6 and V is TRBV5-1; 10 bases are shared with TRBD1. CDR1 and CDR2 (germline): SGHRS, YFSETQ. The CDR3 totals 19 residues. V shed 0 bases, J shed 5 bases, and the junction held 11 bases outside the gene matches. The CDR3 region has the DNA TGCGCCAGCAGCTTGGCGGGACAGGGGAGCTCTGTGAGGGCCAACGTCCTGACTTTC. Amino acid sequence: CASSLAGQGSSVRANVLTF.